Below, 4 T cell receptor beta chains from the same sample are listed, as sequenced in a study of identical twins listed by TCRdb under 2016. Libraries were built with 5' RACE. TCRdb shows the sequencer as Illumina HiSeq 2000. TCRdb cleaned the public reads at Q25 with fastp, built clones with MiXCR and kept in-frame beta chains. Each record represents a unique CDR3 protein, reported with the most common genes and DNA among its rows. Present in this sample are 750,000 to 950,000 distinct CDR3 sequences, roughly 12% of which were seen just once. The ten largest clonotypes hold about 1.5% of the sample. A further study also used this sample, focusing on yellow fever vaccine responses in identical twins.

Sequences were obtained from PBMCs. All receptors come from a woman between 18 and 29 years old in good health.

This clonotype turned up a few times. The chain combines TRBV12-3 or TRBV12-4 with TRBJ2-5; tentative D call: TRBD2 (7 bases). The V and J ends lost 3 bases and 6 bases respectively, with 14 bases between them. The CDR3 covers 14 residues. CDR3: CASSFRGGQKTQYF. The CDR3 DNA follows: TGTGCCAGCAGTTTTAGGGGGGGCCAGAAGACCCAGTACTTC.

This clonotype turned up a few times. The V call is TRBV10-3, the J call TRBJ2-3, with D perhaps matching TRBD2 (6 bases). This CDR3 region has 14 residues. V lost 5 bases, J lost 3 bases, and 12 bases lay in between. Germline-derived CDR1 and CDR2 are ENHRY and SYGVKD. CDR3 protein: CAISWEARTDTQYF. CDR3 DNA sequence: TGTGCCATCAGTTGGGAGGCCAGAACAGATACGCAGTATTTT.

The V and J genes are TRBV7-3 and TRBJ1-2; D is undetermined. This CDR3 spans 18 amino acids. Trimming pared 1 base from V and 4 bases from J, leaving 22 bases between. CDR1 and CDR2 (germline): SGHTA, FQGTGA. In DNA form, the CDR3 reads TGTGCCAGCAGCTTAAAGTTAGGTTCCTTAAACCGACTCTATGGCTACACCTTC. Its protein product is CASSLKLGSLNRLYGYTF.

This clonotype appeared a few times. The chain couples TRBV5-6 to TRBJ2-7; D gene ambiguous. Trimming pared 4 bases from V and 3 bases from J, leaving 8 bases between. CDR3 length equals 12 residues. In germline, CDR1 is SGHDT, CDR2 YYEEEE. CDR3 protein: CASSGNVYEQYF. The CDR3 DNA is TGTGCCAGCAGCGGGAATGTCTACGAGCAGTACTTC.